This entry lists 4 T cell receptor beta chains sequenced from one sample in a study of cytomegalovirus exposure and HLA in healthy donors (dated by TCRdb to 2016 to 2017). Library preparation was by the immunoSEQ multiplex PCR assay. The multiplex PCR relied on a mix of 60 forward primers for TCR Vbeta segments and 13 reverse primers for TCR Jbeta segments. TCRdb provides this immuneACCESS table in a form limited to in-frame rearrangements. Some clones are lacking; in checked studies, under half of them reflect an unresolved V gene, and why the rest are absent is not known. For this sample there are 80,000 to 100,000 clones; under 70% appear just once. Of the sample, about 2.5% falls within the top ten clones. Sequenced sample: PBMCs. These receptors all stem from a man in his fifties in good health and CMV-seronegative.

V and J are TRBV29-1 and TRBJ2-1; a possible D gene is TRBD2 (5 bases). This CDR3 has 12 amino acids. V gave up 6 bases and J gave up 8 bases, with 14 bases separating them. The germline V gene encodes CDR1 SQVTM and CDR2 ANQGSEA. The CDR3 sequence is CSVLRGVYEQFF. CDR3 DNA: TGCAGCGTCCTACGGGGAGTTTATGAGCAGTTCTTC.

The chain couples TRBV27 to TRBJ2-1, with TRBD2 matching over 11 bases. Germline V gives CDR1 MNHEY, CDR2 SMNVEV (reference sequence). Trimming removed 6 bases from V and 3 bases from J; junction bases left unmatched: 4. This CDR3 region has 15 residues. The CDR3 loop is CASSFSGGDYNEQFF. The CDR3 coding sequence is TGTGCCAGCAGCTTTAGCGGGGGGGACTACAATGAGCAGTTCTTC.

CDR3 DNA: TGTGCCAGCAGCGTAGCGGGTTTAGGGGTTGGTAATCAGCCCCAGCATTTT. Amino acids: CASSVAGLGVGNQPQHF. The chain carries TRBV5-6 and TRBJ1-5; tentatively, D is TRBD1 (5 bases). This CDR3 spans 17 amino acids. V was clipped by 4 bases and J by 4 bases, with 21 bases between them. CDR1 is SGHDT and CDR2 is YYEEEE in the germline V gene.

This chain uses TRBV28 with TRBJ1-2; D perhaps matches TRBD1 (6 bases). This CDR3 contains 13 residues. Trimming pared 1 base from V and 5 bases from J, leaving 8 bases between. The V gene's germline CDR1 is MDHEN and CDR2 SYDVKM. CDR3 DNA sequence: TGTGCCAGCAGTTTATTCAGGGGTTATGGCTACACCTTC. Its protein product is CASSLFRGYGYTF.